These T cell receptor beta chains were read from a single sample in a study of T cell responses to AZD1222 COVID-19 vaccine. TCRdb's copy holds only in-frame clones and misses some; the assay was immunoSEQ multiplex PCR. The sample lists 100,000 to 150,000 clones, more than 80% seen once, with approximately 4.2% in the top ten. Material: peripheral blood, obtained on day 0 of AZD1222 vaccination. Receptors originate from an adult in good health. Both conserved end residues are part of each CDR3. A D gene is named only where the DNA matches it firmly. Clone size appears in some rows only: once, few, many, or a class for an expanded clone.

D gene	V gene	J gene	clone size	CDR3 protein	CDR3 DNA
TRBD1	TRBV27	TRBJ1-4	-	CASSSGGAAGEKLFF	TGTGCCAGCAGCTCAGGGGGCGCAGCGGGGGAAAAACTGTTTTTT
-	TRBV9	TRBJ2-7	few	CASSNRDSTTEQYF	TGTGCCAGCAGTAATCGGGACTCTACGACCGAGCAGTACTTC
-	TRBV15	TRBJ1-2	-	CATRNGGGRYGYTF	TGTGCCACCAGAAATGGGGGGGGCCGCTATGGCTACACCTTC
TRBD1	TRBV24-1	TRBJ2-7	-	CATSDRDRGLYEQYF	TGTGCCACCAGTGACAGGGACAGGGGACTCTACGAGCAGTACTTC
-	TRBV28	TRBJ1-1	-	CASSLETEAFF	TGTGCCAGCAGTTTGGAGACTGAAGCTTTCTTT
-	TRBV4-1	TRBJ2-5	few	CASSQQFTETQYF	TGCGCCAGCAGCCAACAGTTTACGGAGACCCAGTACTTC
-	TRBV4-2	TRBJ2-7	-	CASSHNQGSQITYEQYF	TGTGCCAGCAGCCACAACCAGGGGTCCCAAATTACCTACGAGCAGTACTTC
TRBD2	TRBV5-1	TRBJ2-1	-	CASSLGGSGRINEQFF	TGCGCCAGCAGCTTGGGGGGTAGCGGGAGGATCAATGAGCAGTTCTTC
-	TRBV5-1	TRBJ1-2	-	CASSLGGVGYTF	TGCGCCAGCAGCTTGGGTGGAGTGGGCTACACCTTC
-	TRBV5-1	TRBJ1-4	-	CASSLVRTGTNEKLFF	TGCGCCAGCAGCTTGGTCAGGACGGGAACTAATGAAAAACTGTTTTTT
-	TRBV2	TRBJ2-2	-	CASTEGGGGELFF	TGTGCCAGCACCGAAGGGGGTGGCGGGGAGCTGTTTTTT
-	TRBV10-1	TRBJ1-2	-	CASSGTAWGGYTF	TGCGCCAGCAGTGGGACAGCCTGGGGCGGCTACACCTTC
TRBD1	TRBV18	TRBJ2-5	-	CASSPKTGDQETQYF	TGTGCCAGCTCACCAAAAACAGGGGACCAAGAGACCCAGTACTTC